Each of the 11 T cell receptor beta chains below was sequenced from the same sample in a study of cytomegalovirus exposure and HLA in healthy donors. PCR used 60 Vbeta primers and 13 Jbeta primers. Generated by immunoSEQ multiplex PCR, the TCRdb table keeps only in-frame clones and is missing some. The profile shows some 140,000 clones, about 70% of them singletons. The sample comprised PBMCs. Receptor source: a man between 18 and 29 years old in good health and CMV-seronegative.

This chain joins TRBV19 and TRBJ1-5; unclear D gene. CDR3 length: 14 amino acids. Trimming took off 3 bases at V and 5 bases at J, with 11 bases between the two ends. CDR1 and CDR2 from the germline V gene are LNHDA and SQIVND (reference sequence). Here the CDR3 DNA reads TGTGCCAGTAGTATGTTAGACAACTATCAGCCCCAGCATTTT. Translating it yields CASSMLDNYQPQHF.

The V call is TRBV6-5, the J call TRBJ1-6; 7 nucleotides match TRBD1. J lost 6 bases, V lost 2 bases, and 4 bases had no gene match. The germline V gene has CDR1 MNHEY and CDR2 SVGAGI. The CDR3 contains 15 residues. Here the CDR3 reads CASSYAGTVNSPLHF. DNA for the CDR3: TGTGCCAGCAGTTACGCGGGGACAGTTAATTCACCCCTCCACTTT.

J is TRBJ2-3 and V is TRBV4-2; 8 bases fit TRBD2. The CDR3 length is 18 residues. Germline V lookup: CDR1 LGHNA, CDR2 YNFKEQ. The ends lost 1 base at V and 6 bases at J; junction bases unmatched: 15. CDR3 in amino acids: CASSQGMVGSGVMDTQYF. CDR3 DNA sequence: TGTGCCAGCAGCCAAGGTATGGTCGGTAGCGGGGTGATGGATACGCAGTATTTT.

This clone was observed once. V is TRBV7-2 and J is TRBJ1-2; TRBD1 aligns across 7 bases. The CDR3 sequence is 16 residues long. Germline CDR1 reads SGHTA; CDR2 reads FQGNSA. J was trimmed by 7 bases and V by 6 bases; bases with no gene match: 17. Here the CDR3 reads CASSFTRMTGSSGYTF. The CDR3 region has the DNA TGTGCCAGCAGTTTCACCCGGATGACAGGGTCAAGTGGCTACACCTTC.

This rearrangement joins TRBV4-1 to TRBJ1-5, with 7 positions matching TRBD1. This CDR3 contains 16 residues. V shed 0 bases and J 4 bases; nucleotides not matched to a gene: 6. The germline gives CDR1 MGHRA, CDR2 YSYEKL. CDR3 sequence reads: CASSQDRGQLNQPQHF. Here the CDR3 DNA reads TGCGCCAGCAGCCAAGATAGGGGACAGTTAAATCAGCCCCAGCATTTT.

The chain combines TRBV7-3 with TRBJ2-2; possibly TRBD1 for D (6 bases). The germline V gene has CDR1 SGHTA and CDR2 FQGTGA. V dropped 0 bases and J dropped 7 bases, with 15 bases sitting between them. The CDR3 has 16 residues. The CDR3 loop is CASSLTEQGTGGELFF. CDR3 in DNA: TGTGCCAGCAGCTTAACCGAGCAGGGGACCGGCGGGGAGCTGTTTTTT. Supplemented by reference TRBV7-3 and TRBJ2-2, the full variable domain reads GAGVSQTPSNKVTEKGKYVELRCDPISGHTALYWYRQSLGQGPEFLIYFQGTGAADDSGLPNDRFFAVRPEGSVSTLKIQRTERGDSAVYLCASSLTEQGTGGELFFGEGSRLTVL.

This clone was seen only once. The J gene is TRBJ1-5, the V gene TRBV6-5; D not certain. The germline CDR1 and CDR2 sequences are MNHEY and SVGAGI. V was pared by 4 bases and J by 6 bases, with 4 bases between. The CDR3 has 11 amino acids. In DNA form, the CDR3 reads TGTGCCAGCAGTTCGGGTCAGCCCCAGCATTTT. Protein sequence: CASSSGQPQHF.

This rearrangement joins TRBV4-2 to TRBJ2-1; TRBD2 aligns across 9 bases. The CDR3 is 19 amino acids. Germline CDR1 reads LGHNA; CDR2 reads YNFKEQ. With 4 bases clipped from V and 0 bases from J, the junction kept 13 bases outside the gene matches. CDR3 residues: CASSLLEAGGPLSYNEQFF. DNA for the CDR3: TGTGCCAGCAGCCTTCTTGAAGCGGGGGGCCCCCTCTCCTACAATGAGCAGTTCTTC.

The chain has TRBV5-6 and TRBJ2-3; a weak D match, TRBD2 (6 bases). The length of the CDR3 is 15 residues. V lost 4 bases, J lost 3 bases, and 15 bases lay in between. CDR1 SGHDT and CDR2 YYEEEE come from the germline V gene. CDR3 sequence reads: CASSPWRVGTDTQYF. In DNA form, the CDR3 reads TGTGCCAGCAGCCCCTGGAGGGTCGGGACAGATACGCAGTATTTT.

The rearrangement links TRBV15 to TRBJ1-6; TRBD1 might be the D (5 bases). CDR3 length equals 13 residues. Trimming pared 4 bases from V and 10 bases from J, leaving 11 bases between. Per germline, CDR1 LNHNV and CDR2 YYDKDF (reference sequence). CDR3 DNA sequence: TGTGCCACCAGCATCCAGGGAAACTCACCCCTCCACTTT. As protein: CATSIQGNSPLHF.

This chain links TRBV30 with TRBJ2-1, with TRBD2 matching 11 bases. The CDR3 has 18 amino acids. CDR1 GTSNPN and CDR2 SVGIG come from the germline V gene (reference sequence). Trimming at V came to 0 bases and at J to 6 bases, leaving 13 bases not matched to a gene. As DNA, the CDR3 is TGTGCCTGGAGTGTAATGCCGGGGTCTAGCGGGGGGCGCAATGAGCAGTTCTTC. Translation gives CAWSVMPGSSGGRNEQFF.